The T cell receptor beta chain described here comes from a study of blood T cell repertoires in COVID-19. Study summary: Material from acute and convalescent COVID-19 was sourced from the United States, Italy and Spain.

The germline gives CDR1 SGHTA, CDR2 FQGNSA. Between the trimmed V and J ends, which lost 1 base and 0 bases, there was a span of 15 bases. CDR3 length: 17 amino acids. TCRdb's table, derived via immunoSEQ multiplex PCR, lists solely in-frame clones and lacks some. The repertoire has 200,000 to 300,000 clones, around 84% of them found once; the top ten carry under 5%. The V call is TRBV7-2, the J call TRBJ1-2; D is unclear. The clonotype comes from a man aged 60 to 75 with acute or convalescent COVID-19. Sequencing was carried out using peripheral blood. DNA for the CDR3: TGTGCCAGCAGCTTAGATCCTTTGGCAGTTACTAACTATGGCTACACCTTC. Amino acids: CASSLDPLAVTNYGYTF.